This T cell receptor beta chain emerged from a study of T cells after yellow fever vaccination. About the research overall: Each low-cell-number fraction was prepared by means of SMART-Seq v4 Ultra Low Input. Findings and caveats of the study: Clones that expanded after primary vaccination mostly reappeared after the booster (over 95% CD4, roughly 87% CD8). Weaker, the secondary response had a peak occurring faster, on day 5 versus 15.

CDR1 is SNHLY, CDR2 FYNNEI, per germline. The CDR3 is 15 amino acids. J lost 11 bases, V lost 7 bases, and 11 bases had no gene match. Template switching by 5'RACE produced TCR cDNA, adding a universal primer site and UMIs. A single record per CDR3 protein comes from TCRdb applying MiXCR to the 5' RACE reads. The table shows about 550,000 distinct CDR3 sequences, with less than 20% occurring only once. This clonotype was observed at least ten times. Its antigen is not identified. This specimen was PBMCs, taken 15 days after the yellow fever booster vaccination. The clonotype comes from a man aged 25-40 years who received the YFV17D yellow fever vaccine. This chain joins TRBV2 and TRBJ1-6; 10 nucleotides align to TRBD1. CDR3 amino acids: CASTPARDRGPPLHF. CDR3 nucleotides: TGTGCCAGCACCCCGGCCCGGGACAGGGGCCCACCCCTCCACTTT.